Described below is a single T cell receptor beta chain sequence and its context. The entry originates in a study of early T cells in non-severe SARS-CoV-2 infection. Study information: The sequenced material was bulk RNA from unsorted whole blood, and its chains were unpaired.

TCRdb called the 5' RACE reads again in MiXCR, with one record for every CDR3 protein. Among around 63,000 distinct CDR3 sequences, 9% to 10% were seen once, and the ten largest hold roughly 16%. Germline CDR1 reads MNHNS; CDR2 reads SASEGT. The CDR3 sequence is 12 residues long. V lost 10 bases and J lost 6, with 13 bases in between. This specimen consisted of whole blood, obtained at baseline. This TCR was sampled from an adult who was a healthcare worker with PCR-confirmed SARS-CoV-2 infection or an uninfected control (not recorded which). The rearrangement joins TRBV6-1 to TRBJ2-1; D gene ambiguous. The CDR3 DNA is TGTGCCATCCGGTTACTGGGCAATGAGCAGTTCTTC. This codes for CAIRLLGNEQFF.